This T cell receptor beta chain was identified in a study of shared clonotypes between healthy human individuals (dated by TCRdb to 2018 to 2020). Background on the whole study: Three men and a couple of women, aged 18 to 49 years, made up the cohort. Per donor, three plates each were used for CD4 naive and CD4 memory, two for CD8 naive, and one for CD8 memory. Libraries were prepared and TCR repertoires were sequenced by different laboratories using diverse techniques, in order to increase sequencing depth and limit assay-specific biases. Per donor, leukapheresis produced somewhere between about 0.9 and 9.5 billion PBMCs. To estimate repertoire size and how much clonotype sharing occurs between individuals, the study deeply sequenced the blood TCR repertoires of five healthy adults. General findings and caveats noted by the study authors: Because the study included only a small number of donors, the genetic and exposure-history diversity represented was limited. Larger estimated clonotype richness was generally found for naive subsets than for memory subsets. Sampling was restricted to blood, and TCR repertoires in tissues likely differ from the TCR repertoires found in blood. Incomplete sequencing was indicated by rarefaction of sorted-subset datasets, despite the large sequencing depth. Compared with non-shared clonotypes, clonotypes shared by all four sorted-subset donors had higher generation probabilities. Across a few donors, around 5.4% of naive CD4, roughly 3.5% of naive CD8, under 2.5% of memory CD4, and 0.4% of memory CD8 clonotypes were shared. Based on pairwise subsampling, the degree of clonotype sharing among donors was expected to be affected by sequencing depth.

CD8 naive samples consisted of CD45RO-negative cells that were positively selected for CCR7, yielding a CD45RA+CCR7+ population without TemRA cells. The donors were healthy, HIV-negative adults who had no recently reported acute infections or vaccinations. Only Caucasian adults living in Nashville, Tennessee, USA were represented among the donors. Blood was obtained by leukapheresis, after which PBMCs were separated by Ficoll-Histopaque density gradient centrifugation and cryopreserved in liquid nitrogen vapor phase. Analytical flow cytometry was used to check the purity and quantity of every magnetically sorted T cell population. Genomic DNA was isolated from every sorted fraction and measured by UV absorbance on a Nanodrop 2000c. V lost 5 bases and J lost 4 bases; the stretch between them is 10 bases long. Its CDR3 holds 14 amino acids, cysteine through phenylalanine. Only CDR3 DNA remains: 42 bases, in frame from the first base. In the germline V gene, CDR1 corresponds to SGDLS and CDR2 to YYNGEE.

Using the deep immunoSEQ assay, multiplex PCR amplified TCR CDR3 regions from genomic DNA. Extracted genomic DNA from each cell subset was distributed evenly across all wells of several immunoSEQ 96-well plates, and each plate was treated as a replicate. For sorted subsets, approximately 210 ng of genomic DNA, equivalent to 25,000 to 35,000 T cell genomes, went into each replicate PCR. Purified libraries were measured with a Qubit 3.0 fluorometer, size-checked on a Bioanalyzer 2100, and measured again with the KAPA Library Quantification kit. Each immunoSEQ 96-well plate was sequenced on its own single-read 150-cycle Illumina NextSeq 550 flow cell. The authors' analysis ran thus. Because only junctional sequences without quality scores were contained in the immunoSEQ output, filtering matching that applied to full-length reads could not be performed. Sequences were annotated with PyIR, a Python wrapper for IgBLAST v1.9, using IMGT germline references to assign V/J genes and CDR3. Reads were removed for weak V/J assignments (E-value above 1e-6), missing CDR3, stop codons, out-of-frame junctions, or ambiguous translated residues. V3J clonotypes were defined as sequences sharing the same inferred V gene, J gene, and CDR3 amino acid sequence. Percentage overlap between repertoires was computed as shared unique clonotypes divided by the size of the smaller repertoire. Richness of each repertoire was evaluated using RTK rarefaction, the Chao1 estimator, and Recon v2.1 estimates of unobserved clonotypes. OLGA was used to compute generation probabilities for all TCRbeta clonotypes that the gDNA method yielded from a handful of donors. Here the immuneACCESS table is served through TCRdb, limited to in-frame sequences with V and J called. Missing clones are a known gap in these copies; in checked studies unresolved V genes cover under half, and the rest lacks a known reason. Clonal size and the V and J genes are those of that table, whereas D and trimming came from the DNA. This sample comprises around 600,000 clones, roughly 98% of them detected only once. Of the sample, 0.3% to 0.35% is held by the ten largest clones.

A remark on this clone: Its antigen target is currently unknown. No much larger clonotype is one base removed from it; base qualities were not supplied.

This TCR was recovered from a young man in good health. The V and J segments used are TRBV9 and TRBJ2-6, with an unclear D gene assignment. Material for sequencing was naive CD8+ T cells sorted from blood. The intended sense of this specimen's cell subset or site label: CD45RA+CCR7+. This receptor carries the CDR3 CASRGTAGANVLTF. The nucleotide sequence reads TGTGCCAGCAGGGGAACGGCGGGGGCCAACGTCCTGACTTTC.